This T cell receptor (beta chain) originates from a study of T cell repertoires in cytomegalovirus infection. A word on this clonotype: One end of the junction does not line up with germline, which may come from a read error.

TCRdb re-analysed the reads in MiXCR, keeping a single row per CDR3 protein. The table lists around 550,000 distinct CDR3 sequences, 26% of them singletons. This clonotype originated in a human donor in good health (CMV status not recorded). Some clones in this sample may be carry-over from other donors' samples. Sequenced input: PBMCs.

Here the CDR3 reads CASSLEQFNPPLHF. CDR3 in DNA: TGTGCCAGCAGCCTAGAACAGTTTAATCCACCCCTCCACTTT. The V and J genes are TRBV7-6 and TRBJ1-6, with D hard to call. This CDR3 region has 14 residues. CDR1 SGHVS and CDR2 FNYEAQ come from the germline V gene.